A single sample gave rise to the 17 T cell receptor beta chains below, sequenced in a study of memory CD8 T cells in hepatitis C reinfection. Assay: immunoSEQ multiplex PCR; the TCRdb copy retains only in-frame clones and omits some. The sample lists under 60,000 clones; just under 90% were seen once. Time point meaning: pre-reinfection, 55 to 20 weeks before reinfection detection. Sorted cells were sequenced directly ex vivo without any in vitro expansion. What was sequenced was naive CD8+ T cells sorted from blood. All receptors derive from a man aged 18 to 30 with hepatitis C virus infection.

The chain employs TRBV11-2 and TRBJ2-5; TRBD2 agrees at 11 bases. The J call is doubtful: the DNA matches TRBJ2-7 better. The germline CDR1 and CDR2 sequences are SGHAT and FQNNGV. This CDR3 contains 17 residues. CDR3 sequence: CASSPPPLAGVGYEQYF. The CDR3 DNA follows: TGTGCCAGCAGCCCCCCCCCACTAGCGGGAGTTGGTTACGAGCAGTACTTC.

V and J are TRBV4-3 and TRBJ2-1, with 12 bases identical to TRBD2. The CDR3 extends over 16 amino acids. The trim removed 4 bases at V and 7 bases at J, leaving 8 bases unmatched. Germline V CDR1 and CDR2: LGHNA, YSLEER. This chain's CDR3 is CASSLRTSGAQNEQFF. The CDR3 bases are TGCGCCAGCAGCCTCCGGACTAGCGGGGCTCAGAATGAGCAGTTCTTC.

V gene TRBV5-4 combines with J gene TRBJ2-7; D is perhaps TRBD2 (7 bases). Germline CDR1 and CDR2: SGHNT and YYREEE (reference sequence). CDR3 length: 16 residues. Deletions cut 4 bases from V and 1 base from J, with 18 bases between. CDR3: CASSPEGGPLSYEQYF. Here the CDR3 DNA reads TGTGCCAGCAGCCCGGAGGGGGGGCCCCTATCCTACGAGCAGTACTTC.

This clone was seen only once. This chain links TRBV10-1 with TRBJ2-7; maybe TRBD1 (6 bases). This CDR3 region has 15 residues. Trimming took off 6 bases at V and 2 bases at J, with 17 bases between the two ends. Germline CDR1 and CDR2: WNHNN and SYGVQD (reference sequence). The CDR3 DNA follows: TGCGCCAGCAGCAACAGGGTCCCCCTACCCTACGAGCAGTACGTC. Translated, it gives CASSNRVPLPYEQYV.

The rearrangement links TRBV7-9 to TRBJ2-5; weak D call: TRBD2 (6 bases). This CDR3 spans 13 amino acids. Germline CDR1 reads SEHNR; CDR2 reads FQNEAQ (reference sequence). With 5 bases removed from V and 5 bases from J, the gap between germline ends came to 12 bases. The CDR3 DNA reads TGTGCCAGCAGCCCTACTAGCACGGAGACCCAGTACTTC. It yields the protein CASSPTSTETQYF.

The rearrangement links TRBV27 to TRBJ2-2, with D possibly TRBD2 on 5 matching bases. Germline values: CDR1 MNHEY, CDR2 SMNVEV (reference sequence). The CDR3 has 14 amino acids. With 3 bases removed from V and 4 bases from J, the gap between germline ends came to 9 bases. CDR3 nucleotides: TGTGCCAGCAGTTTCGAGGGATTCACCGGGGAGCTGTTTTTT. Its protein product is CASSFEGFTGELFF.

V usage is TRBV7-6 and J usage is TRBJ2-5; 13 nucleotides match TRBD2. CDR3 length: 14 amino acids. The trim removed 4 bases at V and 5 bases at J, leaving 1 base unmatched. Germline V gene lookup returns CDR1 SGHVS and CDR2 FNYEAQ. The CDR3, as DNA: TGTGCCAGCAGCTCACTAGCGGGGGGGGAGACCCAGTACTTC. Its protein is CASSSLAGGETQYF.

Concerning this clone: Likely a read error: the CDR3 ends without its conserved phenylalanine or tryptophan. It is unclear where the CDR3 begins or ends on the DNA, so no DNA is shown, and the CDR3 is as TCRdb lists it. CDR3 in amino acids: CASSLGGAPFRL. This chain joins TRBV7-9 and TRBJ2-7; TRBD2, the table's D call, lacks a check against the DNA. Germline V gives CDR1 SEHNR, CDR2 FQNEAQ (reference sequence). Termini included, the CDR3 measures 12 amino acids.

V and J are TRBV7-6 and TRBJ2-5, with D perhaps TRBD2 (5 bases). The J call may be in error: the DNA end matches TRBJ2-7 better. CDR1 is SGHVS and CDR2 is FNYEAQ in the germline V gene. The CDR3 contains 13 residues. In DNA, the CDR3 is TGTGCCAGCAGCTTAGGGACGGGATACGAGCAGTACTTC. Translation gives CASSLGTGYEQYF.

The chain carries TRBV5-1 and TRBJ2-1, with TRBD1 matching 10 bases. The CDR3 consists of 14 residues. V shed 3 bases, J shed 9 bases, and the junction held 6 bases outside the gene matches. Germline assignment: CDR1 SGHRS and CDR2 YFSETQ. The CDR3 loop reads CASSWSTGGGEQFF. For the CDR3, the DNA is TGCGCCAGCAGCTGGTCGACAGGGGGCGGTGAGCAGTTCTTC.

The rearrangement links TRBV7-6 to TRBJ2-7; the match to TRBD1 covers 7 bases. Trimming took 2 bases from V and 2 from J; bases not matched to a gene: 6. CDR3 size: 15 residues. CDR1 is SGHVS and CDR2 is FNYEAQ in the germline V gene. CDR3 sequence (DNA): TGTGCCAGCAGCTTATGGACAGGTGATACCTACGAGCAGTACTTC. This codes for CASSLWTGDTYEQYF.

V is TRBV27 and J is TRBJ2-1; TRBD1 agrees at 10 bases. The J segment lost 2 bases and the V segment lost 5 bases, leaving 3 bases of the junction unmatched. This CDR3 contains 15 residues. The germline V gene has CDR1 MNHEY and CDR2 SMNVEV (reference sequence). CDR3 sequence reads: CASSPTGGAYNEQFF. CDR3 sequence (DNA): TGTGCCAGCAGTCCGACAGGGGGCGCCTACAATGAGCAGTTCTTC.

The V call is TRBV5-4, the J call TRBJ2-2; a possible D gene is TRBD1 (6 bases). The CDR3 runs to 15 residues. Per germline, CDR1 SGHNT and CDR2 YYREEE (reference sequence). V gave up 4 bases and J gave up 1 base, with 11 bases separating them. The CDR3 loop reads CASSSRTENTGELFF. The CDR3 DNA follows: TGTGCCAGCAGCAGCCGGACAGAGAACACCGGGGAGCTGTTTTTT.

The chain recombines TRBV29-1 with TRBJ2-3; 13 bases fit TRBD2. This CDR3 is built from 15 residues. With 8 bases clipped from V and 3 bases from J, the junction kept 8 bases outside the gene matches. CDR1 SQVTM and CDR2 ANQGSEA come from the germline V gene. CDR3 sequence reads: CSFAGLAGATDTQYF. DNA of the CDR3: TGCAGCTTCGCAGGACTAGCGGGGGCTACAGATACGCAGTATTTT.

This chain connects TRBV7-3 to TRBJ2-3; no firm D call. Germline assignment: CDR1 SGHTA and CDR2 FQGTGA. This CDR3 has 13 residues. In nucleotides, the CDR3 is TGTGCTCCCCCACCGTCAGAGGCAGATACGCAGTATTTT. It encodes CAPPPSEADTQYF.

The chain carries TRBV6-5 and TRBJ1-5, with D tentatively TRBD1 (5 bases). Germline loops: CDR1 MNHEY, CDR2 SVGAGI. V lost 8 bases and J lost 2, with 10 bases in between. The CDR3 has 13 amino acids. In nucleotides, the CDR3 is TGTGCCAGCTTCGGGGGAGGCAATCAGCCCCAGCATTTT. It is translated as CASFGGGNQPQHF.

J is TRBJ2-1 and V is TRBV6-5; no reliable D call. CDR1 and CDR2 (germline): MNHEY, SVGAGI. Trimming cost V 5 bases and J 2 bases, with 7 bases left between them. The length of the CDR3 is 13 residues. In DNA form, the CDR3 reads TGTGCCAGCAGTCCCCAGGCCTACAATGAGCAGTTCTTC. Its translation is CASSPQAYNEQFF.